This T cell receptor (beta chain) was recorded in a study of blood T cells in healthy people across ages. Study-wide findings and caveats: PBMC samples, being unsorted, prevented any conclusive comparison of naive and antigen-experienced cells. Expanded clonotype shifts may have been confounded, as the donors had an unknown CMV status. Age advanced and TCR beta diversity per million T cells fell, roughly linearly.

A J-beta primer mix and a sample-barcoded 5' primer were used in a second PCR of about 7 to 12 cycles. TCRdb reprocessed the 5' RACE reads via MiXCR and lists one record per CDR3 protein. The sample lists fewer than 2,000,000 distinct CDR3 sequences; 35% to 50% were seen once. CDR3 size: 13 residues. V lost 3 bases to trimming and J lost 0 bases, with 5 bases between them. In germline, CDR1 is MNHNY, CDR2 SVGAGI (reference sequence). Per-sample PBMC isolation yielded at least 6.5 million cells. A few counts support this clonotype. The antigen is not known. The chain carries TRBV6-6 and TRBJ1-2, with D uncertain. Sequencing input: blood. This receptor was taken from a human donor in good health. The DNA of the CDR3 is TGTGCCAGCAGTTATGGGACTAACTATGGCTACACCTTC. It translates to CASSYGTNYGYTF.